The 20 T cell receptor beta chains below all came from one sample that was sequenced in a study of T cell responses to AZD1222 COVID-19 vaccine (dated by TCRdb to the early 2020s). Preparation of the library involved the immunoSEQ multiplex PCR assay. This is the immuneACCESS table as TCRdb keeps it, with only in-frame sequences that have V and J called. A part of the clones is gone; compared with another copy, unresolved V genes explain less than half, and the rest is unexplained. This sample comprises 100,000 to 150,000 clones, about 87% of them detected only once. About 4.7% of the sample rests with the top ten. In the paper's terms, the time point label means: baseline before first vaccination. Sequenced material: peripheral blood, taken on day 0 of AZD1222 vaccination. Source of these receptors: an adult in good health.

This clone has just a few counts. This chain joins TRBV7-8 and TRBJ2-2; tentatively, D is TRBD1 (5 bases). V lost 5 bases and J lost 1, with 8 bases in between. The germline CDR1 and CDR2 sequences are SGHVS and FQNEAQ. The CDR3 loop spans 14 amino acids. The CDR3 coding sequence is TGTGCCAGCAGCGTCAGGGAGAACACCGGGGAGCTGTTTTTT. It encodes CASSVRENTGELFF.

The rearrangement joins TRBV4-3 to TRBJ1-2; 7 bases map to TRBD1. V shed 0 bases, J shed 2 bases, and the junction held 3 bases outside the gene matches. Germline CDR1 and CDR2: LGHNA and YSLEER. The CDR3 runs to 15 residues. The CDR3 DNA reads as TGCGCCAGCAGCCAAGACTACAGGGGAAACTATGGCTACACCTTC. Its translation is CASSQDYRGNYGYTF.

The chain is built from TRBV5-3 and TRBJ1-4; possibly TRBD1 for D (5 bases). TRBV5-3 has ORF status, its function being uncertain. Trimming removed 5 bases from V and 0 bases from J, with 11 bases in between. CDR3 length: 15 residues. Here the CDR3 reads CARRRGATTNEKLFF. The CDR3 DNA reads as TGTGCCAGAAGGAGGGGCGCAACAACTAATGAAAAACTGTTTTTT.

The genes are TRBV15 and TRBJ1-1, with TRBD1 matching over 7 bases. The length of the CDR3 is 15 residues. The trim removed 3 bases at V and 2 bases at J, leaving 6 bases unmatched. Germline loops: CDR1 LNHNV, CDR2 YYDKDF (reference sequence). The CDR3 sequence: CATSRSRDSNTEAFF. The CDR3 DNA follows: TGTGCCACCAGCAGGAGCCGGGACAGCAACACTGAAGCTTTCTTT. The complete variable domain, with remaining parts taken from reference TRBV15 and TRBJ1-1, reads DAMVIQNPRYQVTQFGKPVTLSCSQTLNHNVMYWYQQKSSQAPKLLFHYYDKDFNNEADTPDNFQSRRPNTSFCFLDIRSPGLGDTAMYLCATSRSRDSNTEAFFGQGTRLTVV.

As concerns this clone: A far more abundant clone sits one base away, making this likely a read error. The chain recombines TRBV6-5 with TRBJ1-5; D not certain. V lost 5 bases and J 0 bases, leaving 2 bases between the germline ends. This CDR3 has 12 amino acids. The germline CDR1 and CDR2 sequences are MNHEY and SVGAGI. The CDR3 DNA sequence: TGTGCCAGCAGTAATAGCAATCAGCCCCAGCATTTT. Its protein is CASSNSNQPQHF.

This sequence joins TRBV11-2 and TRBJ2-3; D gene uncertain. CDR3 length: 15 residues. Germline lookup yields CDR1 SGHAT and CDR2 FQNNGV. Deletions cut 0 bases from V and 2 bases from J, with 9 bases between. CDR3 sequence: CASSLEGQTTDTQYF. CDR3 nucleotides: TGTGCCAGCAGCTTAGAGGGTCAGACCACAGATACGCAGTATTTT.

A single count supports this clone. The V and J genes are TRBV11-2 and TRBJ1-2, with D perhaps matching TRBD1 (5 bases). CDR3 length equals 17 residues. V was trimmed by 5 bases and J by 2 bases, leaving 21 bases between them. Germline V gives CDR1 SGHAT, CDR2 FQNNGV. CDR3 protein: CASSLSDRDLFNYGYTF. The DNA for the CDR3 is TGTGCCAGCAGCCTATCCGACAGAGACCTGTTCAACTATGGCTACACCTTC. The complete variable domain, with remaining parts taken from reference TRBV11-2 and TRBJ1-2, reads EAGVAQSPRYKIIEKRQSVAFWCNPISGHATLYWYQQILGQGPKLLIQFQNNGVVDDSQLPKDRFSAERLKGVDSTLKIQPAKLEDSAVYLCASSLSDRDLFNYGYTFGSGTRLTVV.

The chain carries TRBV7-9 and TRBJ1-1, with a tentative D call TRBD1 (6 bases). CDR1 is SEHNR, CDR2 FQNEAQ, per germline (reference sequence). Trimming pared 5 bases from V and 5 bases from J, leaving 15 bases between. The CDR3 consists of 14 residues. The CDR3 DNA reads TGTGCCAGCAGCCCAACAGGGTCGGGAACTGAAGCTTTCTTT. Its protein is CASSPTGSGTEAFF.

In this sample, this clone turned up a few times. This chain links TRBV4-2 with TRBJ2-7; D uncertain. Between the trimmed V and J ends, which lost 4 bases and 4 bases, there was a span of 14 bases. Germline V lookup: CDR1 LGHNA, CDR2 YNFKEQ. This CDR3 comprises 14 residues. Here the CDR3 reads CASSLDGVGYEQYF. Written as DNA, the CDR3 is TGTGCCAGCAGCCTGGACGGTGTGGGTTACGAGCAGTACTTC.

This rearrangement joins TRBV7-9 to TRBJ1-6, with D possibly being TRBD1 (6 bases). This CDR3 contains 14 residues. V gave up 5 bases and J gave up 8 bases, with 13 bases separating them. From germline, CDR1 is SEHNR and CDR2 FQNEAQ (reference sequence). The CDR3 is CASSPGQLDSPLHF. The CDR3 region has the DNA TGTGCCAGCAGCCCGGGACAATTGGATTCACCCCTCCACTTT.

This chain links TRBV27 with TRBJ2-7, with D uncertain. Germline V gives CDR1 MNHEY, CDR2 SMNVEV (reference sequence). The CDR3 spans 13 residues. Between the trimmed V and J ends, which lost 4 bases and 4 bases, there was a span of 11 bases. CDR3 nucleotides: TGTGCCAGCAGTTCGGGCCCCGATTACGAGCAGTACTTC. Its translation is CASSSGPDYEQYF.

CDR3 DNA: TGTGCCAGCAGTTACTCGATAGAACAGGGTTGGCACACCATATATTTT. It is translated as CASSYSIEQGWHTIYF. V gene TRBV6-2 or TRBV6-3 combines with J gene TRBJ1-3, with D possibly TRBD1 on 6 matching bases. Germline V gives CDR1 MNHEY, CDR2 SVGEGT. Trimming took 0 bases from V and 8 from J, leaving 17 bases between them. This CDR3 has 16 amino acids.

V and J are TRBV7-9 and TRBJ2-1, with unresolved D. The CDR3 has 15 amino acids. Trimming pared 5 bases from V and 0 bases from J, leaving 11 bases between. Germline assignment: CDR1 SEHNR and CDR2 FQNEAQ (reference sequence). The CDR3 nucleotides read TGTGCCAGCAGCCCTCCCGGTTCCTCCTACAATGAGCAGTTCTTC. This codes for CASSPPGSSYNEQFF.

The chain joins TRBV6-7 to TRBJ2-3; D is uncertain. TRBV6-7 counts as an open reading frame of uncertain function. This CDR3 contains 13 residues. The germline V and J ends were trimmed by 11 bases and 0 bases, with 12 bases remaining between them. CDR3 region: CADSSLSTDTQYF. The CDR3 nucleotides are TGTGCCGACTCCTCGCTCAGCACAGATACGCAGTATTTT.

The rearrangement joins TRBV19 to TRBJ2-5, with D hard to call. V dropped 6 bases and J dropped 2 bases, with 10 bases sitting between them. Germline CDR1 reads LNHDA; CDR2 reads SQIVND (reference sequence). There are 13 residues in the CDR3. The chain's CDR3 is CASSPQEQETQYF. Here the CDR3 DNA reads TGTGCCAGTAGCCCTCAGGAGCAAGAGACCCAGTACTTC.

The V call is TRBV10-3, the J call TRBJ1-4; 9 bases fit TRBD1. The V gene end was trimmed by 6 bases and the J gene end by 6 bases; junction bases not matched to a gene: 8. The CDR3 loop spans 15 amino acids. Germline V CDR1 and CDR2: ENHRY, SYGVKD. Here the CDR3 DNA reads TGTGCCATCAGAGAACAGGGGGCAGGGTATGAAAAACTGTTTTTT. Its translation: CAIREQGAGYEKLFF.

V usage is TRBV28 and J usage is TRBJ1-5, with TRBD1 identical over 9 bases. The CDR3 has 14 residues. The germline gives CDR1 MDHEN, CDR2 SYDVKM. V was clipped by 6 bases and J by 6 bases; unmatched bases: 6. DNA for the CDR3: TGTGCCAGCAGGCTAAGACAGGGGGGTCAGCCCCAGCATTTT. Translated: CASRLRQGGQPQHF.

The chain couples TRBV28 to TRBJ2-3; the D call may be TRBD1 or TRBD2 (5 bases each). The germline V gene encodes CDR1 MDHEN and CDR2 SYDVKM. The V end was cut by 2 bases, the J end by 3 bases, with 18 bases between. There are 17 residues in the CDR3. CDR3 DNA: TGTGCCAGCAGTTTAAGTAGTTGGGCAGGGACGACAGATACGCAGTATTTT. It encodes CASSLSSWAGTTDTQYF.

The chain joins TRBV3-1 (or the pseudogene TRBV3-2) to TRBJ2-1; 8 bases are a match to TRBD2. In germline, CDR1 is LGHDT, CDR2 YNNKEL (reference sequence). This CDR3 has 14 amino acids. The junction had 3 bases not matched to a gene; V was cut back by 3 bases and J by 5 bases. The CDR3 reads CASSQGTRNNEQFF. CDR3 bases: TGTGCCAGCAGCCAGGGGACTAGAAACAATGAGCAGTTCTTC.

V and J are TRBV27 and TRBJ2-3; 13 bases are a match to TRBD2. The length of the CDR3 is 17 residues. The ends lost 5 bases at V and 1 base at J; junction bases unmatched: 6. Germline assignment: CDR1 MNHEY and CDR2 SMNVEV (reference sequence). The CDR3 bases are TGTGCCAGCAGTCACCCGGGACTAGCGGGACGCACAGATACGCAGTATTTT. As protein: CASSHPGLAGRTDTQYF.